Sequencing of this TCR beta chain was carried out in a study of T-cell memory formation after mild COVID-19. TCRdb ran MiXCR on the 5' RACE reads and lists one entry per CDR3 protein. This table holds 200,000 or so distinct CDR3 sequences, under 20% found once. Worth noting for this clonotype: Its matching antigen is unknown.

This CDR3 spans 15 amino acids. Germline CDR1 is SEHNR and CDR2 is FQNEAQ (reference sequence). V was pared by 5 bases and J by 7 bases, with 18 bases between. Study outcomes and limitations: Pre-infection memory contained some responding clones, which suggested that cross-reactive memory had joined. Later expanders leaned CD4+, whereas clones that contracted between day 15 and 85 were balanced CD4/CD8.

This receptor was obtained from an adult woman who had mild COVID-19 (a few samples of this study predate the infection). Cell type and time point are not known. Sequencing input: PBMCs or a T cell subset sorted from them (not recorded which). The rearrangement links TRBV7-9 to TRBJ2-1; D may be TRBD1 (6 bases). The CDR3 protein is CASSLPGQFKNEQFF. The DNA for the CDR3 is TGTGCCAGCAGCCTCCCAGGACAGTTCAAGAATGAGCAGTTCTTC.